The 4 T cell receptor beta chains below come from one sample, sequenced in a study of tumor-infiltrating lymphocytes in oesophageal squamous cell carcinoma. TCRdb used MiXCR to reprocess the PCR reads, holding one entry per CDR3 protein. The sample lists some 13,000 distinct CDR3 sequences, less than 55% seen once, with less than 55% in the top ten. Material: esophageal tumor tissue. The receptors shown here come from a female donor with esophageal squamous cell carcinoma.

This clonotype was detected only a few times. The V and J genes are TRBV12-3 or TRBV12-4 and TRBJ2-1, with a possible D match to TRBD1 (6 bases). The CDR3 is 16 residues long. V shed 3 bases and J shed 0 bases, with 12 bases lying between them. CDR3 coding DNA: TGTGCCAGCAGTTTCCTCACAGGGAGCTCCTACAATGAGCAGTTCTTC. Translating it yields CASSFLTGSSYNEQFF.

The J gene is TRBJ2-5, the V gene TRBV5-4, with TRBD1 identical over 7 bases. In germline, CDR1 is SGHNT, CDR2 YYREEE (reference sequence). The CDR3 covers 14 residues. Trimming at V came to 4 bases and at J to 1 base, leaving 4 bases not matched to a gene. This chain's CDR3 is CASSKGTVQETQYF. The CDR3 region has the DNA TGTGCCAGCAGCAAAGGGACAGTCCAAGAGACCCAGTACTTC.

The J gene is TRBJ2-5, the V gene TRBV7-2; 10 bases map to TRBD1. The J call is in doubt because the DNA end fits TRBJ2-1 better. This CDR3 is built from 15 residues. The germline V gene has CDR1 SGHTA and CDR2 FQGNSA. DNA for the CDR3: TGTGCCAGCAGCTCGACAGGGGGCGCTTATAATGAGCAGTTCTTC. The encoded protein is CASSSTGGAYNEQFF.

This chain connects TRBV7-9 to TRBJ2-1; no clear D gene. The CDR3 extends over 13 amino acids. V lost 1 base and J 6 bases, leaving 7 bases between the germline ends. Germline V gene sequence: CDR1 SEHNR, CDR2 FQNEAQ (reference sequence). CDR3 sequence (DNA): TGTGCCAGCAGCTTAGTTGCGGCCAATGAGCAGTTCTTC. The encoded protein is CASSLVAANEQFF.